The rows below give T cell receptor beta chains drawn from one sample of a study of OX40 agonist ivuxolimab in advanced cancers. This table comes from immunoSEQ multiplex PCR, and its TCRdb copy is limited to in-frame clones, with some not included. Found here are 70,000 to 90,000 clones, around four fifths of them singletons; the top ten hold roughly 2%. The sample in question was CD4+ or CD8+ T cells sorted from blood, obtained in a trial of the OX40 agonist ivuxolimab. These receptors were obtained from an adult with an advanced solid tumor such as melanoma, head and neck, liver or kidney cancer. CDR3s include the opening cysteine and the closing phenylalanine or tryptophan. The D gene is left open where the match is weak. Some rows mark clone size as missing; the rest say once, few, many or name a class of expanded clone.

>TRBD1|TRBV7-9|.|TRBJ1-1
TGTGCCAGCAGCCTTAGGACAGGGGGTCCGAACACTGAAGCTTTCTTT
CASSLRTGGPNTEAFF
>.|TRBV5-8|.|TRBJ2-4
TGTGCCAGCAGCTTTCGACGGCTAGCCAAAAACATTCAGTACTTC
CASSFRRLAKNIQYF
>.|TRBV7-9|.|TRBJ1-4
TGTGCCAGCAGCTTGGACTCCTCTGGGGAAAAACTGTTTTTT
CASSLDSSGEKLFF
>.|TRBV7-9|once|TRBJ2-7
TGTGCCAGCAGCTTAGGGTCAGGGGCTAACGAGCAGTACTTC
CASSLGSGANEQYF
>.|TRBV19|.|TRBJ1-5
TGTGCCAGTAGGCTTACGAGGGGGAGTCGGATAAGTCAGCCCCAGCATTTT
CASRLTRGSRISQPQHF
>.|TRBV6-1|.|TRBJ2-2
TGTGCCAGCAGTTGGGCCGCCTCGAACACCGGGGAGCTGTTTTTT
CASSWAASNTGELFF
>.|TRBV9|.|TRBJ2-3
TGTGCCAGCAGCGTAGCGGGTAGCACAGATACGCAGTATTTT
CASSVAGSTDTQYF
>TRBD1|TRBV4-1|few|TRBJ1-6
TGCGCCAGCAGCGACAGGGACGGATCACCCCTCCACTTT
CASSDRDGSPLHF
>TRBD1|TRBV5-1|.|TRBJ1-2
TGCGCCAGCAGCCACCGGACAGGGGGCTCGGATGGCTACACCTTC
CASSHRTGGSDGYTF
>.|TRBV7-9|once|TRBJ2-7
TGTGCCAGCAGCCCCCGTAAAGTAGGAGCGCGGGACGAGCAGTACTTC
CASSPRKVGARDEQYF
>TRBD1|TRBV5-6|.|TRBJ2-3
TGTGCCAGCAGCACCGGGACAGGCAGCACAGATACGCAGTATTTT
CASSTGTGSTDTQYF
>.|TRBV6-1|.|TRBJ1-2
TGTGCCAGCAGTGAAATAGGCTTCTACAACTATGGCTACACCTTC
CASSEIGFYNYGYTF
>.|TRBV18|few|TRBJ2-7
TGTGCCAGCTCACCACCAGGAGGGGGGAGGACCTACGAGCAGTACTTC
CASSPPGGGRTYEQYF